This is a list of T cell receptor beta chains from one sample in a study of cytomegalovirus exposure and HLA in healthy donors. Sequenced by immunoSEQ multiplex PCR; TCRdb stores in-frame clones only, minus some. This table holds roughly 89,000 clones, around 74% found once. The sequencing sample was made of PBMCs. All receptors derive from a man younger than 45 in good health and CMV-seropositive. Each CDR3 is given with its conserved first and last residue. The order of the fields is D gene, clone size, V gene, CDR3 length, J gene, CDR3 DNA, CDR3 protein. A D gene is named only where the DNA matches it firmly. The size of a clone is reported for some rows only, either as once, few or many, or as a class for expanded clones.

TRBD1	once	TRBV5-4	12	TRBJ1-2	TGTGCCAGCAGCTTGCCCGGGACAGGGGGCCACTTC	CASSLPGTGGHF
NA	NA	TRBV7-6	13	TRBJ2-3	TGTGCCAGCAGCTTCTCGCTTCGGGATACGCAGTATTTT	CASSFSLRDTQYF
NA	once	TRBV19	13	TRBJ2-1	TGTGCCAGTAGTTCCCTCAGGGGCAATGAGCAGTTCTTC	CASSSLRGNEQFF
NA	NA	TRBV27	13	TRBJ2-7	TGTGCCAGCAGTTTATCATCAGGCCCCGAGCAGTACTTC	CASSLSSGPEQYF
NA	NA	TRBV6-1	15	TRBJ1-2	TGTGCCAGCAGACTGACGACAGGAGAAAACTATGGCTACACCTTC	CASRLTTGENYGYTF
TRBD2	NA	TRBV5-1	16	TRBJ2-1	TGCGCCAGCAGCTTGTTTCCTAGCGGGGGGTACAATGAGCAGTTCTTC	CASSLFPSGGYNEQFF
TRBD2	NA	TRBV7-3	22	TRBJ2-5	TGTGCCAGCAGCTTAGTTCTATGGAAGGGGACTAGCGGACGTACCAGCCAAGAGACCCAGTACTTC	CASSLVLWKGTSGRTSQETQYF
TRBD1	NA	TRBV4-3	16	TRBJ1-5	TGCGCCAGCAGCCAAGATGCGACAGGGGGATCTCAGCCCCAGCATTTT	CASSQDATGGSQPQHF
TRBD1	NA	TRBV6-5	14	TRBJ1-5	TGTGCCAGCAGTACCGGGACAGGGGTCCAGCCCCAGCATTTT	CASSTGTGVQPQHF
NA	NA	TRBV7-2	14	TRBJ1-2	TGTGCCAGCAGCACCTACACGGGGAACTATGGCTACACCTTC	CASSTYTGNYGYTF